A single sample gave rise to the 8 T cell receptor beta chains below, sequenced in a study of shared clonotypes between healthy human individuals. Profiled with immunoSEQ multiplex PCR; TCRdb holds only in-frame clones, not every one. This table has approximately 440,000 clones, over 60% appearing once. The specimen sequenced was PBMCs. The receptors come from a woman aged 40 to 55 in good health. Some clones in this sample may be carry-over from other donors' samples.

The J gene is TRBJ1-5, the V gene TRBV30, with 9 bases matching TRBD1. There are 16 residues in the CDR3. Germline V lookup: CDR1 GTSNPN, CDR2 SVGIG (reference sequence). Trimming removed 0 bases from V and 7 bases from J; junction bases left unmatched: 10. The CDR3 coding sequence is TGTGCCTGGAGTGTACCGAGACAGGGGGATAGGCAGCCCCAGCATTTT. It codes for CAWSVPRQGDRQPQHF.

The chain joins TRBV14 to TRBJ2-1; TRBD1 aligns across 9 bases. The V and J ends lost 0 bases and 2 bases, in that order; junction bases with no gene match: 2. The CDR3 runs 16 residues. Germline V lookup: CDR1 SGHDN, CDR2 FVKESK. CDR3 protein: CASSQERQGAYNEQFF. The CDR3 region has the DNA TGTGCCAGCAGCCAAGAGAGACAGGGGGCCTACAATGAGCAGTTCTTC.

The table lists this clone with a count of one. The gene calls are TRBV7-6 and TRBJ2-2; D ambiguous. Germline CDR1 and CDR2: SGHVS and FNYEAQ. The ends were cut back, 5 bases at V and 0 bases at J, with 7 bases in the middle. The CDR3 sequence is 14 residues long. The CDR3: CASSQFANTGELFF. CDR3 in DNA: TGTGCCAGCAGCCAGTTTGCGAACACCGGGGAGCTGTTTTTT.

CDR3 nucleotide sequence: TGTGCCAGCAGCCAAACCTTAGCGGGAGGGTCCTACGAGCAGTACTTC. Residues: CASSQTLAGGSYEQYF. The rearrangement uses TRBV11-2 and TRBJ2-7; 11 bases are shared with TRBD2. V shed 5 bases, J shed 1 base, and the junction held 7 bases outside the gene matches. The CDR3 has 16 amino acids. Germline V gives CDR1 SGHAT, CDR2 FQNNGV.

The chain employs TRBV5-1 and TRBJ1-1; 9 bases are shared with TRBD1. Germline V gene data show CDR1 as SGHRS and CDR2 as YFSETQ. The CDR3 length is 14 residues. V lost 0 bases, J lost 4 bases, and 1 base stayed unmatched. DNA for the CDR3: TGCGCCAGCAGCTTGGAGACAGGGGGCACTGAAGCTTTCTTT. This encodes CASSLETGGTEAFF.

This chain joins TRBV10-3 and TRBJ2-6; 10 positions agree with TRBD1. The V and J ends lost 7 bases and 1 base, in that order; junction bases with no gene match: 7. Per germline, CDR1 ENHRY and CDR2 SYGVKD. The CDR3 has 17 residues. The CDR3 reads CAINTGTGASGANVLTF. The DNA for the CDR3 is TGTGCCATCAACACCGGGACAGGGGCTTCTGGGGCCAACGTCCTGACTTTC.

The chain uses TRBV6-4 and TRBJ2-2; the match to TRBD2 covers 7 bases. CDR3 size: 14 residues. V lost 2 bases, J lost 6 bases, and 3 bases stayed unmatched. Germline V gene sequence: CDR1 MRHNA, CDR2 SNTAGT. The CDR3 nucleotides are TGTGCCAGCAGTGACGGCGGGAGCGCCGGGGAGCTGTTTTTT. This translates into CASSDGGSAGELFF.

The gene calls are TRBV5-1 and TRBJ2-5, with 7 nucleotides matching TRBD1. With 6 bases clipped from V and 1 base from J, the junction kept 6 bases outside the gene matches. The CDR3 is made up of 14 amino acids. The germline V gene has CDR1 SGHRS and CDR2 YFSETQ. DNA of the CDR3: TGCGCCAGCAACTTACAGGGGACCCAAGAGACCCAGTACTTC. Translating it yields CASNLQGTQETQYF.